The next 17 T cell receptor beta chains were all read from a single sample in a study of T cells in Graves' hyperthyroidism and ophthalmopathy (dated by TCRdb to between 2018 and 2020). The method was multiplex PCR. The reads were generated on an Illumina HiSeq 2000. The TCR beta CDR3 regions were amplified from the RNA transcripts. For the first round of RT-PCR on the TCR CDR3, the HTBI primer set was used together with the Qiagen OneStep RT-PCR kit. Using fastp trimming at Q25 and MiXCR clonotype assembly, TCRdb reanalyzed the public sequencing data and kept in-frame beta chains. Merged by CDR3 protein, the rows form single entries marked with the most common genes and DNA. Recorded for this sample are approximately 300,000 distinct CDR3 sequences; 15% to 20% of them occurred a single time. Of the sample, 35% to 40% is held by the ten largest clones. Sequenced sample: blood. The receptors were gathered from a man aged 45 to 65 with Graves' ophthalmopathy.

The CDR3 DNA reads TGTGCCAGCAGCGCGCAGGGGTTGCGCACCGGGGAGCTGTTTTTT. It encodes CASSAQGLRTGELFF. The chain uses TRBV9 and TRBJ2-2; tentative D call: TRBD1 (6 bases). CDR1 and CDR2 (germline): SGDLS, YYNGEE. The CDR3 is 15 amino acids. V lost 3 bases and J lost 4, with 13 bases in between.

This clonotype has at least ten counts. V and J are TRBV7-9 and TRBJ2-1; no clear D gene. This CDR3 contains 11 residues. Deletions cut 5 bases from V and 9 bases from J, with 8 bases between. The V gene's germline CDR1 is SEHNR and CDR2 FQNEAQ (reference sequence). The CDR3 coding sequence is TGTGCCAGCAGCCCCTCGGGTGAGCAGTTCTTC. It encodes CASSPSGEQFF.

This clonotype was detected ten times or more. The chain employs TRBV10-3 and TRBJ1-2, with 9 nucleotides matching TRBD1. Germline CDR1 and CDR2: ENHRY and SYGVKD. V dropped 3 bases and J dropped 6; count of bases not matched to a gene: 8. The CDR3 sequence is 15 residues long. The CDR3 region is CAISEPGQGFHGYTF. The DNA of the CDR3 is TGTGCCATCAGTGAACCGGGACAGGGCTTCCATGGCTACACCTTC.

V gene TRBV7-9 combines with J gene TRBJ2-3; 8 bases fit TRBD2. J lost 4 bases, V lost 4 bases, and 10 bases had no gene match. Germline CDR1 reads SEHNR; CDR2 reads FQNEAQ (reference sequence). CDR3 length: 16 residues. The CDR3 DNA reads as TGTGCCAGCAGCTCTGTAGCGGGGAGGGTCTCAGATACGCAGTATTTT. Its protein is CASSSVAGRVSDTQYF.

In this sample, this clonotype turned up many times. This chain connects TRBV12-3 or TRBV12-4 to TRBJ1-2; D is ambiguous. The CDR3 is 14 residues long. V lost 1 base and J lost 7, with 13 bases in between. The DNA for the CDR3 is TGTGCCAGCAGTTTAGGCACTCCTGGAGCTGGCTACACCTTC. It is translated as CASSLGTPGAGYTF.

This clonotype has more than one count but fewer than ten. J is TRBJ1-1 and V is TRBV20-1; the D gene is possibly TRBD1 (5 bases). Germline CDR1 and CDR2: DFQATT and SNEGSKA (reference sequence). The CDR3 is 15 residues long. The V gene lost 1 base and the J gene lost 0 bases, with 12 bases spanning the gap. The CDR3 DNA sequence: TGCAGTGCTAGAGCCCAGGGAGGAATGAACACTGAAGCTTTCTTT. The encoded protein is CSARAQGGMNTEAFF.

V usage is TRBV20-1 and J usage is TRBJ1-5, with D uncertain. The CDR3 is made up of 13 amino acids. Germline assignment: CDR1 DFQATT and CDR2 SNEGSKA (reference sequence). Trimming pared 1 base from V and 2 bases from J, leaving 6 bases between. The CDR3 protein is CSARVIGNQPQHF. As DNA, the CDR3 is TGCAGTGCTAGAGTTATTGGCAATCAGCCCCAGCATTTT.

Ten or more counts support this clonotype. J is TRBJ2-3 and V is TRBV12-3 or TRBV12-4; D may match TRBD1 or TRBD2 (6 bases each). This CDR3 is built from 14 residues. V was pared by 10 bases and J by 1 base, with 15 bases between. CDR3 in DNA: TGTGCCACCCAGGGGAGGATACGCACAGATACGCAGTATTTT. This translates into CATQGRIRTDTQYF.

This clonotype was observed at least ten times. This rearrangement joins TRBV11-1 to TRBJ2-2, with 9 bases that match TRBD2. Germline V lookup: CDR1 SGHAT, CDR2 FQDESV (reference sequence). Trimming took 1 base from V and 7 from J; bases not matched to a gene: 4. The CDR3 runs 15 residues. The CDR3 region has the DNA TGTGCCAGCAGCTTAGTGCTAGCGGGATTCGGGGAGCTGTTTTTT. It is translated as CASSLVLAGFGELFF.

This clonotype was found many times. This chain joins TRBV29-1 and TRBJ2-7; 9 bases are shared with TRBD2. Trimming took 5 bases from V and 3 from J; bases not matched to a gene: 11. Germline V gives CDR1 SQVTM, CDR2 ANQGSEA. This CDR3 is built from 15 residues. CDR3 residues: CSVQKVAGGDYEQYF. CDR3 DNA sequence: TGCAGCGTTCAAAAGGTTGCGGGAGGGGACTACGAGCAGTACTTC.

This clonotype was detected a few times. The rearrangement uses TRBV7-9 and TRBJ1-2, with D unresolved. Germline V gene data show CDR1 as SEHNR and CDR2 as FQNEAQ (reference sequence). The CDR3 runs to 14 residues. Trimming removed 1 base from V and 6 bases from J, with 12 bases in between. The CDR3 DNA reads as TGTGCCAGCAGCTTAGTTCAAGGCGGGAATGGCTACACCTTC. Its translation is CASSLVQGGNGYTF.

This clonotype was observed a handful of times. V usage is TRBV19 and J usage is TRBJ2-1, with D possibly called TRBD1 or TRBD2 (5 bases each). Trimming removed 3 bases from V and 5 bases from J, with 20 bases in between. Per germline, CDR1 LNHDA and CDR2 SQIVND (reference sequence). This CDR3 region has 17 residues. The CDR3 DNA reads TGTGCCAGTAGTATGAGGGGCGGAGACGCTTGGGACAATGAGCAGTTCTTC. Translated, it gives CASSMRGGDAWDNEQFF.

This clonotype was seen many times. The CDR3 loop reads CATSALGTSGNEQFF. The CDR3 coding sequence is TGTGCCACCAGTGCCCTCGGGACTAGCGGCAATGAGCAGTTCTTC. The chain carries TRBV24-1 and TRBJ2-1, with 11 bases that match TRBD2. The J segment lost 6 bases and the V segment lost 5 bases, leaving 5 bases of the junction unmatched. From germline, CDR1 is KGHDR and CDR2 SFDVKD. This CDR3 has 15 residues.

In this sample, this clonotype turned up a few times. V and J are TRBV9 and TRBJ2-2, with 9 bases that match TRBD1. CDR3 size: 16 residues. Germline CDR1 reads SGDLS; CDR2 reads YYNGEE. Trimming at V came to 4 bases and at J to 9 bases, leaving 13 bases not matched to a gene. The CDR3 loop is CASSITGTGRRRELFF. In nucleotides, the CDR3 is TGTGCCAGCAGCATCACCGGGACAGGGAGGAGAAGGGAGCTGTTTTTT.

This clonotype was found a few times. The chain couples TRBV30 to TRBJ1-5, with D perhaps matching TRBD1 (6 bases). CDR3 length: 13 amino acids. In germline, CDR1 is GTSNPN, CDR2 SVGIG (reference sequence). The CDR3 DNA reads as TGTGCTTGGGGGGCAGGGAGAGGGCAGCCCCAGCATTTT. It specifies CAWGAGRGQPQHF.

The chain couples TRBV18 to TRBJ2-1; TRBD2 matches 10 bases. The CDR3 sequence is 17 residues long. V shed 3 bases and J 0 bases; nucleotides not matched to a gene: 5. CDR1 is KGHSH, CDR2 LQKENI, per germline. CDR3 loop: CASSPGAGGSSYNEQFF. The CDR3 nucleotides read TGTGCCAGCTCACCCGGAGCGGGGGGGAGCTCCTACAATGAGCAGTTCTTC.

This clonotype has a count of ten or more. The rearrangement joins TRBV15 to TRBJ1-1; no clear D gene. Trimming took off 0 bases at V and 8 bases at J, with 10 bases between the two ends. Germline lookup yields CDR1 LNHNV and CDR2 YYDKDF (reference sequence). The CDR3 sequence is 13 residues long. CDR3 nucleotides: TGTGCCACCAGCAGAGATCGGGTGGGAGAAGCTTTCTTT. Encoded protein: CATSRDRVGEAFF.